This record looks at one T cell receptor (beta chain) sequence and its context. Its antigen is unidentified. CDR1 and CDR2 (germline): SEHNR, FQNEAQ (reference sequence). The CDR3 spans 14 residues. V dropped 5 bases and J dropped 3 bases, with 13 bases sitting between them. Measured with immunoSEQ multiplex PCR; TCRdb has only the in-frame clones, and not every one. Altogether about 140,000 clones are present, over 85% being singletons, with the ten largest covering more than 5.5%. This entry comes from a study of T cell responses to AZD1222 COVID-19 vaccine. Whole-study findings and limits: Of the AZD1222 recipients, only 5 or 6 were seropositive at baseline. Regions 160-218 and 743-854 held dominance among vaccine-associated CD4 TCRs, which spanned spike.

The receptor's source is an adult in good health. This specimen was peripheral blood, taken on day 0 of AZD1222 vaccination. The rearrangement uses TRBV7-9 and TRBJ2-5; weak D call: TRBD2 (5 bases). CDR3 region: CASSPPGRKETQYF. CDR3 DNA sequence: TGTGCCAGCAGCCCACCGGGAAGGAAAGAGACCCAGTACTTC.